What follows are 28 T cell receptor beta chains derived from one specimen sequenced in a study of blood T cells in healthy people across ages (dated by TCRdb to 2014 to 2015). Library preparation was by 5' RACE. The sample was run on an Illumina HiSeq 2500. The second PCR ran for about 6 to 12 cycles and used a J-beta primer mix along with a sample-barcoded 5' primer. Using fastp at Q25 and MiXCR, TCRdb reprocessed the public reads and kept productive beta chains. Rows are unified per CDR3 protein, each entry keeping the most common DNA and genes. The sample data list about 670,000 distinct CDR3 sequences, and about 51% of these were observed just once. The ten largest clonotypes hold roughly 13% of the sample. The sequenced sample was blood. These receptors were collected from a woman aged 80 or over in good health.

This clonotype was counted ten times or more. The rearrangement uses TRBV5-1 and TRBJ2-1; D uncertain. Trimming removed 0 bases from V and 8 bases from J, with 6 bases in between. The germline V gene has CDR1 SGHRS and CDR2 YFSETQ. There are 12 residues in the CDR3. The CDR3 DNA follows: TGCGCCAGCAGCTTGGAGAAGGATGAGCAGTTCTTC. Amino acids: CASSLEKDEQFF.

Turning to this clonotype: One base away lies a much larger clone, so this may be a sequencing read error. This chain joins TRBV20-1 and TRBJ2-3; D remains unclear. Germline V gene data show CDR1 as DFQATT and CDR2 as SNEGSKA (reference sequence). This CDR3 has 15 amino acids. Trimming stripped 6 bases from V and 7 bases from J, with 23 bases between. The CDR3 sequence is CSASYPGTRGYTQYF. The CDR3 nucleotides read TGCAGTGCCTCATATCCCGGCACTCGAGGATATACGCAGTATTTT.

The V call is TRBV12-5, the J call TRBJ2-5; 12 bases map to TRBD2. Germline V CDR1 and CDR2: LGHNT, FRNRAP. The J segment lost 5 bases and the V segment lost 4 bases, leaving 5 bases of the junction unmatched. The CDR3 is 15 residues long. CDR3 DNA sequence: TGTGCTAGTGGTTCCGGACTAGCGGGAATGGAGACCCAGTACTTC. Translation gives CASGSGLAGMETQYF.

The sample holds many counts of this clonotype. DNA for the CDR3: TGTGCCAGCCTAGACGGATACGAGCAGTACTTC. Protein sequence: CASLDGYEQYF. The chain uses TRBV28 and TRBJ2-7; no definite D call. Germline assignment: CDR1 MDHEN and CDR2 SYDVKM. CDR3 length equals 11 residues. V was pared by 8 bases and J by 4 bases, with 9 bases between.

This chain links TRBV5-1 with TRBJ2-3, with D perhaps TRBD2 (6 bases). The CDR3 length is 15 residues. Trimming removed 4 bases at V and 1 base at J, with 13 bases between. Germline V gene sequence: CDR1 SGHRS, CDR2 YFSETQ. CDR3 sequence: CASSPSRGGTDTQYF. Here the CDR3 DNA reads TGCGCCAGCAGCCCCTCCCGCGGGGGCACAGATACGCAGTATTTT.

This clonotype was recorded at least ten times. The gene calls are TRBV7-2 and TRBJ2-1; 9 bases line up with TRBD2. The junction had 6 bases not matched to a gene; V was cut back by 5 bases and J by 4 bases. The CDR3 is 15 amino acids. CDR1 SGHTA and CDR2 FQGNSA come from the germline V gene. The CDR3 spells CASSPTLAGYNEQFF. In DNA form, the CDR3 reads TGTGCCAGCAGCCCGACACTAGCGGGTTACAATGAGCAGTTCTTC.

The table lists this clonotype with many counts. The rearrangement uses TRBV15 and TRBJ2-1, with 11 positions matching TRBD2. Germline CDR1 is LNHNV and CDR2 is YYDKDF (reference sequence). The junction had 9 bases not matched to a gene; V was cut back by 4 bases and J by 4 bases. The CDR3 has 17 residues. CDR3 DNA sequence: TGTGCCACCAGCACATCGCCTAGCGGGAGGCCGTACAATGAGCAGTTCTTC. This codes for CATSTSPSGRPYNEQFF.

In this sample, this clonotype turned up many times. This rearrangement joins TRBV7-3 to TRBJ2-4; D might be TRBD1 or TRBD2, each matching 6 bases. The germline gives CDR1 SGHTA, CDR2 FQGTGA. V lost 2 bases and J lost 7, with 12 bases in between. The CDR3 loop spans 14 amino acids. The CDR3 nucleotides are TGTGCCAGCAGCTTAGGGGGGCCGGGGAACATTCAGTACTTC. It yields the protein CASSLGGPGNIQYF.

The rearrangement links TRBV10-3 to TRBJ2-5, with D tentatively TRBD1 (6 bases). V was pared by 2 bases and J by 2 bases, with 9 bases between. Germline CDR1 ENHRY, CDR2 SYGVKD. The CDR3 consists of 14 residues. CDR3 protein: CAISESGQQETQYF. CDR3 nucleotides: TGTGCCATCAGTGAGAGCGGACAGCAAGAGACCCAGTACTTC.

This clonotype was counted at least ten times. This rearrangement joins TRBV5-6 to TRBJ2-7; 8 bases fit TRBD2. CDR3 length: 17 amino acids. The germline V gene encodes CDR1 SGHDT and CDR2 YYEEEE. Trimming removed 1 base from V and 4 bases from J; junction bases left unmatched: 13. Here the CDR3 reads CASSLNRRAGGLYEQYF. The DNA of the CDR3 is TGTGCCAGCAGCTTGAATAGGAGGGCGGGAGGATTATACGAGCAGTACTTC.

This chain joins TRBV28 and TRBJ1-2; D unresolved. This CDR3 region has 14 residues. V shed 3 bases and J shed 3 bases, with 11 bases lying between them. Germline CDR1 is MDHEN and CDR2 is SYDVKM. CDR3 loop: CASSLIGKDYGYTF. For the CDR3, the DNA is TGTGCCAGCAGTTTGATAGGGAAGGACTATGGCTACACCTTC.

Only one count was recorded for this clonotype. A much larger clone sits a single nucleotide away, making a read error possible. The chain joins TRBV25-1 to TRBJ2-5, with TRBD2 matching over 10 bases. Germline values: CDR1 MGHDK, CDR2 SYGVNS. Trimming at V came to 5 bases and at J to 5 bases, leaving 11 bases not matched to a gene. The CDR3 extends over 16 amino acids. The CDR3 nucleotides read TGTGCCAGCAGTCCTTCAAGCGGGAGGGCCTTTGAGACCCAGTACTTC. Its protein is CASSPSSGRAFETQYF.

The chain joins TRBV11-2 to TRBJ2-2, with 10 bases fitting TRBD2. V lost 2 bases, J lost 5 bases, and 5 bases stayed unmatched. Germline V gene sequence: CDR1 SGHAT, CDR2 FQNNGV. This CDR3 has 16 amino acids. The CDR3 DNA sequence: TGTGCCAGCAGCTTAATTGGAGCGGGAGGGACCGGGGAGCTGTTTTTT. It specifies CASSLIGAGGTGELFF.

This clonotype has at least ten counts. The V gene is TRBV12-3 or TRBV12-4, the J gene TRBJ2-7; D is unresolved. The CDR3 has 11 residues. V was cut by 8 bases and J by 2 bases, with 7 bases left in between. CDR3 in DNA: TGTGCCAGCGGGGTTCCCTACGAGCAGTACTTC. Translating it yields CASGVPYEQYF.

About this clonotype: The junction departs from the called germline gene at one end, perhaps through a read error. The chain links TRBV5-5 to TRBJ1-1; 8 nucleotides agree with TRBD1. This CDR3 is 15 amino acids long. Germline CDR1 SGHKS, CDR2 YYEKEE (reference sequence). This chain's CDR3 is CANSLTGGKNTEAFF. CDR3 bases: TGTGCCAACAGCCTAACAGGGGGGAAGAACACTGAAGCTTTCTTT.

The CDR3 sequence is CASSSQPPRAGDTDTQYF. CDR3 coding DNA: TGTGCCAGCAGTTCCCAACCTCCTCGGGCAGGGGACACAGATACGCAGTATTTT. V is TRBV27 and J is TRBJ2-3; D might be TRBD1 (6 bases). Trimming pared 4 bases from V and 2 bases from J, leaving 22 bases between. Per the germline V gene, CDR1 is MNHEY and CDR2 is SMNVEV (reference sequence). The CDR3 length is 18 residues.

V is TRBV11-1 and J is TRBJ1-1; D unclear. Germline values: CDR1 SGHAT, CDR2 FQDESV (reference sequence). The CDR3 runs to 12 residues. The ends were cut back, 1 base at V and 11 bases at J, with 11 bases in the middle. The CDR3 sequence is CASSLGPDRAFF. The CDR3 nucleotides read TGTGCCAGCAGCTTAGGACCCGATCGGGCTTTCTTT.

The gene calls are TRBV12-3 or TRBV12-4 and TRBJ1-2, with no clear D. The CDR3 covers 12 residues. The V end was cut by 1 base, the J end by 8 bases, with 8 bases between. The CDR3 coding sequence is TGTGCCAGCAGTTTAGGGGAGATGGGCTACACCTTC. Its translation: CASSLGEMGYTF.

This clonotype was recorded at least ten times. The DNA of the CDR3 is TGTGCCAGCAGCTTGGGGTGGGGGAACAATGAGCAGTTCTTC. Protein: CASSLGWGNNEQFF. This chain joins TRBV7-3 and TRBJ2-1, with D possibly called TRBD1 or TRBD2 (5 bases each). V was clipped by 3 bases and J by 5 bases, with 11 bases between them. In germline, CDR1 is SGHTA, CDR2 FQGTGA. This CDR3 region has 14 residues.

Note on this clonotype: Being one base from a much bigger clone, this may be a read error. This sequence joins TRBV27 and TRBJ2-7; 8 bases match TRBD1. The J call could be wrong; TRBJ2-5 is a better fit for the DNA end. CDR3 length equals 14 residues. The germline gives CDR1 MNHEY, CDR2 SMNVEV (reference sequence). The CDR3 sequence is CSSSRDRSSGTQYF. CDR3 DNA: TGTTCCAGCAGCCGGGACAGGTCCAGCGGGACCCAGTACTTC.

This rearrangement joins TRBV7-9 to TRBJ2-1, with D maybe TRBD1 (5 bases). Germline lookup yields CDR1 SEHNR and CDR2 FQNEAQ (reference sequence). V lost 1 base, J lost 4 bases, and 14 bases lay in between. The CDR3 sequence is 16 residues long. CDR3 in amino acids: CASSLVEETAYNEQFF. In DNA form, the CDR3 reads TGTGCCAGCAGCTTAGTGGAAGAGACAGCTTACAATGAGCAGTTCTTC.

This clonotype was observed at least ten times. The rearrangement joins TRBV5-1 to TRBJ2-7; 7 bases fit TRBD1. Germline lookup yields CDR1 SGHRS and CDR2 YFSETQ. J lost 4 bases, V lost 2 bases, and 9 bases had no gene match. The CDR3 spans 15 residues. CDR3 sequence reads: CASSFDRAAPYEQYF. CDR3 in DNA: TGCGCCAGCAGCTTCGACAGGGCCGCCCCTTACGAGCAGTACTTC.

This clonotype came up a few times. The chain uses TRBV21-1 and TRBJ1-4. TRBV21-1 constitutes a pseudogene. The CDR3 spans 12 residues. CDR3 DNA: TGTGCCAGCAGCAGGAAAGCGGGTGTGCTGTTTTTT. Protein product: CASSRKAGVLFF.

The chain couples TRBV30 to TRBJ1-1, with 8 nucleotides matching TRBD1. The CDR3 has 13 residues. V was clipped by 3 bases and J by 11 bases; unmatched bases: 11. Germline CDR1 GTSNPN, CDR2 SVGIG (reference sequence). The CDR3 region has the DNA TGTGCCTGGAGACAACCCGGGACAGGAGGTGCTTTCTTT. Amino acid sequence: CAWRQPGTGGAFF.

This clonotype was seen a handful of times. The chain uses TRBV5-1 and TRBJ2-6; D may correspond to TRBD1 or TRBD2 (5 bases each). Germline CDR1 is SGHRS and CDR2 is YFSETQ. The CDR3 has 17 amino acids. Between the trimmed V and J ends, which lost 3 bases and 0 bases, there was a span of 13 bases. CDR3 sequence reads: CASSYGTVVSGANVLTF. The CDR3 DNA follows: TGCGCCAGCAGCTACGGGACGGTTGTCTCTGGGGCCAACGTCCTGACTTTC.

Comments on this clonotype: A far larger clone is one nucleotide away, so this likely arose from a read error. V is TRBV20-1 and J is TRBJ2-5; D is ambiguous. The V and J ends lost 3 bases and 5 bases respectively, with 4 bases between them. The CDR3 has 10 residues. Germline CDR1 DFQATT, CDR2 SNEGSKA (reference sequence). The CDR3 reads CSARRETQYF. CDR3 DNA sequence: TGCAGTGCTAGGCGGGAGACCCAGTACTTC.

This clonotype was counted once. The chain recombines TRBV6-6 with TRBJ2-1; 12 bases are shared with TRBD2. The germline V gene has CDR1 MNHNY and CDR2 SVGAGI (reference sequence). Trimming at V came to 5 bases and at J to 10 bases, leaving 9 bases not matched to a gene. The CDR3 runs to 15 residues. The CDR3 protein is CASSTRTSGVGEQFF. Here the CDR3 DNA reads TGTGCCAGCAGTACCCGGACTAGCGGGGTAGGAGAGCAGTTCTTC.

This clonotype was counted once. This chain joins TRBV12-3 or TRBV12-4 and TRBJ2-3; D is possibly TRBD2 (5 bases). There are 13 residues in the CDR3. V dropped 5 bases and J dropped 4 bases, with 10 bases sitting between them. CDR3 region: CASSREGPDTQYF. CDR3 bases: TGTGCCAGCAGTAGAGAGGGCCCAGATACGCAGTATTTT.